This entry lists 10 T cell receptor beta chains sequenced from one sample in a study of control samples from healthy donors and cancer patients. Clones were read by immunoSEQ multiplex PCR, and TCRdb kept only the in-frame ones, dropping some. The table shows approximately 140,000 clones, with roughly 92% occurring only once. Input material: blood. The origin of the receptors is a man in his forties in good health.

The chain is built from TRBV5-8 and TRBJ2-7; the match to TRBD1 covers 10 bases. J lost 5 bases, V lost 4 bases, and 12 bases had no gene match. The CDR3 is 16 amino acids. From germline, CDR1 is SGHTS and CDR2 YDEGEE. CDR3: CASSRIRDRGYDEQYF. The CDR3 bases are TGTGCCAGCAGCAGAATCCGGGACAGGGGATATGACGAGCAGTACTTC.

The J gene is TRBJ2-1, the V gene TRBV24-1, with TRBD1 identical over 11 bases. V was clipped by 2 bases and J by 9 bases; unmatched bases: 5. The CDR3 is 15 residues long. Germline values: CDR1 KGHDR, CDR2 SFDVKD. The CDR3 protein is CATSDSWTGGSEQFF. The CDR3 region has the DNA TGTGCCACCAGTGATTCTTGGACAGGGGGCTCTGAGCAGTTCTTC.

The chain carries TRBV7-3 and TRBJ2-5; D may correspond to TRBD1 or TRBD2 (6 bases each). Per germline, CDR1 SGHTA and CDR2 FQGTGA. Trimming took off 2 bases at V and 1 base at J, with 11 bases between the two ends. The length of the CDR3 is 15 residues. CDR3 DNA sequence: TGTGCCAGCAGCTTAGTCGGGGGCCTCCAAGAGACCCAGTACTTC. Its translation: CASSLVGGLQETQYF.

The chain links TRBV9 to TRBJ2-3; 9 bases match TRBD2. Germline trimming cut 3 bases from V and 2 bases from J; bases unmatched to any gene: 1. Germline V gene sequence: CDR1 SGDLS, CDR2 YYNGEE. There are 14 residues in the CDR3. The CDR3 coding sequence is TGTGCCAGCAGCGGACTAGCGGACACAGATACGCAGTATTTT. It yields the protein CASSGLADTDTQYF.

This clone was detected only once. The chain carries TRBV7-9 and TRBJ2-7; the D gene is possibly TRBD1 (6 bases). Deletions cut 4 bases from V and 5 bases from J, with 18 bases between. This CDR3 has 15 amino acids. Germline CDR1 SEHNR, CDR2 FQNEAQ (reference sequence). The CDR3 region has the DNA TGTGCCAGCAGCTCGCAGGGGCATCGGATCCACGAGCAGTACTTC. This sequence encodes CASSSQGHRIHEQYF.

This chain connects TRBV10-3 to TRBJ2-3; TRBD2 is a possible D gene (6 bases). Trimming took 6 bases from V and 2 from J, leaving 21 bases between them. The CDR3 extends over 17 amino acids. Per the germline V gene, CDR1 is ENHRY and CDR2 is SYGVKD. The CDR3 spells CAIRTVAARGSTDTQYF. CDR3 nucleotides: TGTGCCATCAGAACGGTAGCTGCGCGGGGCTCCACAGATACGCAGTATTTT.

The chain combines TRBV5-1 with TRBJ1-2; tentative D call: TRBD1 (6 bases). Germline assignment: CDR1 SGHRS and CDR2 YFSETQ. CDR3 length equals 13 residues. V was pared by 4 bases and J by 5 bases, with 12 bases between. The CDR3 sequence: CASSPRTEYGYTF. DNA for the CDR3: TGCGCCAGCAGCCCAAGGACAGAATATGGCTACACCTTC.

Turning to this clone: The identical CDR3 is also encoded by other nucleotide sequences in the sample. The chain recombines TRBV28 with TRBJ1-2; unclear D gene. Trimming removed 6 bases from V and 0 bases from J, with 2 bases in between. In germline, CDR1 is MDHEN, CDR2 SYDVKM. This CDR3 has 11 amino acids. This chain's CDR3 is CASSSNYGYTF. The CDR3 DNA is TGTGCCAGCAGCTCTAACTATGGCTACACCTTC.

The rearrangement uses TRBV28 and TRBJ1-2, with no clear D. Germline CDR1 and CDR2: MDHEN and SYDVKM. The CDR3 consists of 13 residues. Trimming took off 5 bases at V and 4 bases at J, with 11 bases between the two ends. For the CDR3, the DNA is TGTGCCAGCAGTACCCCAGAGGCCTATGGCTACACCTTC. Encoded protein: CASSTPEAYGYTF.

The CDR3 DNA sequence: TGTGCCAGCAGCGTCCAGGGAAAGGACTCCTACGAGCAGTACTTC. This translates into CASSVQGKDSYEQYF. The chain employs TRBV7-8 and TRBJ2-7, with D possibly matching TRBD1 (5 bases). Trimming removed 5 bases from V and 0 bases from J, with 14 bases in between. The CDR3 has 15 residues. Germline CDR1 SGHVS, CDR2 FQNEAQ. Full variable domain (remainder filled in from reference TRBV7-8 and TRBJ2-7): GAGVSQSPRYKVAKRGQDVALRCDPISGHVSLFWYQQALGQGPEFLTYFQNEAQLDKSGLPSDRFFAERPEGSVSTLKIQRTQQEDSAVYLCASSVQGKDSYEQYFGPGTRLTVT.